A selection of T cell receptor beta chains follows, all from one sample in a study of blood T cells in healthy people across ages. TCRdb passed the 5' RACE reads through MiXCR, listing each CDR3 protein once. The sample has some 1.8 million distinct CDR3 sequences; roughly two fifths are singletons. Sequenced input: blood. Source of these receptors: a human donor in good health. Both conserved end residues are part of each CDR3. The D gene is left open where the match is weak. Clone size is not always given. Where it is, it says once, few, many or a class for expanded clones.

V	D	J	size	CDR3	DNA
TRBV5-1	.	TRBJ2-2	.	CASSLVVAGELFF	TGCGCCAGCAGCTTGGTCGTGGCCGGGGAGCTGTTTTTT
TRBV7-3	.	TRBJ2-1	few	CASSDNRGNEQFF	TGTGCCAGCAGCGATAACCGGGGGAATGAGCAGTTCTTC
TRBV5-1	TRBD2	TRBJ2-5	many	CASGTSGETQYF	TGTGCCAGCGGGACTAGCGGCGAGACCCAGTACTTC
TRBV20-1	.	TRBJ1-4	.	CSANGGGGDKEKLFF	TGCAGTGCTAATGGGGGGGGTGGCGACAAAGAGAAACTGTTTTTT
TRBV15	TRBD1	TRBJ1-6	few	CATSRGTANSPLHF	TGTGCCACCAGCAGGGGGACAGCTAATTCACCCCTCCACTTT
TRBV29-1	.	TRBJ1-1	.	CSVGLGSEAFF	TGCAGCGTTGGACTTGGGTCTGAAGCTTTCTTT
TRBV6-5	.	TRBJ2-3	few	CASSYLEGTQSTDTQYF	TGTGCCAGCAGTTACCTGGAAGGGACACAGAGCACAGATACGCAGTATTTT
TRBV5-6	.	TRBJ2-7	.	CASSFGASVVPIYEQYF	TGTGCCAGCAGCTTTGGGGCCAGCGTGGTCCCCATCTACGAGCAGTACTTC
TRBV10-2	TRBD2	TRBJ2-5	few	CASSDPQTSGGEETQYF	TGCGCCAGCAGTGACCCCCAGACTAGCGGGGGGGAGGAGACCCAGTACTTC
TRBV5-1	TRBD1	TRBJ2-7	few	CASSPGGTGGFASYEQYF	TGCGCCAGCAGCCCCGGCGGGACAGGGGGTTTCGCGTCCTACGAGCAGTACTTC
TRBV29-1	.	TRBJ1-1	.	CSVDTPNTEAFF	TGCAGCGTTGACACTCCGAACACTGAAGCTTTCTTT
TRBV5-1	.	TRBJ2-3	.	CASSLEGRWGTDTQYF	TGCGCCAGCAGCTTGGAAGGGCGTTGGGGTACAGATACGCAGTATTTT
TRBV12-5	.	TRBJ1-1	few	CASGLWQSEAFF	TGTGCTAGTGGTTTGTGGCAGTCTGAAGCTTTCTTT
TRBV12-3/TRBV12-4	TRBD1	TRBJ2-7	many	CASSSQGSWDEQYF	TGTGCCAGCAGTTCACAGGGGAGTTGGGACGAGCAGTACTTC
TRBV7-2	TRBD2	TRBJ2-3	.	CASSPSSGGASTDTQYF	TGTGCCAGCAGCCCTTCTAGCGGGGGGGCCTCAACAGATACGCAGTATTTT
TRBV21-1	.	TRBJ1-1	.	CASRIKENTEAFF	TGTGCCAGCAGAATTAAAGAGAACACTGAAGCTTTCTTT
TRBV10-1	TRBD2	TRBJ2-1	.	CASRGSRGGLDNEQFF	TGCGCCAGCAGGGGTAGCCGGGGGGGTTTGGACAATGAGCAGTTCTTC
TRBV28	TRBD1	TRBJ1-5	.	CASLKTGDYQPQHF	TGTGCCAGCCTTAAGACAGGGGACTATCAGCCCCAGCATTTT
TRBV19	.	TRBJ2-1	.	CASSPLVWGGAINEQFF	TGTGCCAGTAGTCCTCTGGTTTGGGGGGGGGCCATCAATGAGCAGTTCTTC
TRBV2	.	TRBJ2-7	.	CASLKTASYEQYF	TGTGCCAGCCTTAAGACGGCCTCCTACGAGCAGTACTTC
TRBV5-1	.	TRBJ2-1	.	CASSLQTVGGNEQFF	TGCGCCAGCAGCTTACAGACAGTAGGCGGCAATGAGCAGTTCTTC
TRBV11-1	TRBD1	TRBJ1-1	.	CASSLGTGAFF	TGTGCCAGCAGCTTAGGGACAGGAGCTTTCTTT
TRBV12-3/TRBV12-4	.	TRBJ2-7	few	CASIGGGLHEQYF	TGTGCCAGCATAGGGGGTGGGCTCCACGAGCAGTACTTC
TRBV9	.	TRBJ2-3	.	CASSVGGTFDTQYF	TGTGCCAGCAGCGTAGGAGGGACATTTGATACGCAGTATTTT
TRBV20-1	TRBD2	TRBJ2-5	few	CSARLAGAETQYF	TGCAGTGCCCGACTAGCGGGGGCGGAGACCCAGTACTTC
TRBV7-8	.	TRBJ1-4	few	CASSLSFTNEKLFF	TGTGCCAGCAGCTTAAGTTTTACTAATGAAAAACTGTTTTTT
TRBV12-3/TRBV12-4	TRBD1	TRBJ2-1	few	CASSMGTGVNSEQFF	TGTGCCAGCAGTATGGGGACAGGGGTTAACAGTGAGCAGTTCTTC
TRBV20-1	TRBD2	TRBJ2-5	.	CSARDLAGGSGETQYF	TGCAGTGCTAGAGATCTGGCGGGGGGTAGTGGAGAGACCCAGTACTTC